The 26 T cell receptor beta chains in this list originate from one sample, sequenced in a study of shared clonotypes between healthy human individuals (TCRdb year 2020). Libraries were built with the immunoSEQ multiplex PCR assay. This is the immuneACCESS table as TCRdb keeps it, with only in-frame sequences that have V and J called. A part of the clones is gone; compared with another copy, unresolved V genes explain less than half, and the rest is unexplained. This sample comprises about 2.3 million clones, roughly 93% of them detected only once. The ten largest clones take up 0.35% to 0.5% of the sample. Input material: naive CD4+ T cells from PBMCs. The cell subset or site label here, explained by the study, means: CD45RA+ positively selected. The receptors stem from a man aged 18 to 30 in good health. Some clones in this sample may be carry-over from other donors' samples.

The chain joins TRBV7-9 to TRBJ2-7; D might be TRBD2 (5 bases). The V end was cut by 4 bases, the J end by 6 bases, with 16 bases between. This CDR3 spans 14 amino acids. Germline assignment: CDR1 SEHNR and CDR2 FQNEAQ (reference sequence). DNA for the CDR3: TGTGCCAGCAGCTGGGAGCTAGCTATTTCCGAGCAGTACTTC. This sequence encodes CASSWELAISEQYF.

This chain connects TRBV9 to TRBJ1-1, with D uncertain. CDR1 SGDLS and CDR2 YYNGEE come from the germline V gene. The CDR3 spans 15 residues. V was cut by 0 bases and J by 1 base, with 10 bases left in between. The CDR3 sequence: CASSVDGRRNTEAFF. The CDR3 DNA follows: TGTGCCAGCAGCGTAGATGGCAGACGGAACACTGAAGCTTTCTTT.

The chain has TRBV7-3 and TRBJ2-3; 11 nucleotides line up with TRBD2. Germline-derived CDR1 and CDR2 are SGHTA and FQGTGA. CDR3 length equals 16 residues. J gave up 2 bases and V 5 bases, and 6 bases lay outside the gene matches. The CDR3 is CASSPGTSGFTDTQYF. CDR3 coding DNA: TGTGCCAGCAGCCCCGGGACTAGCGGTTTCACAGATACGCAGTATTTT.

On this clone itself: Other nucleotide sequences from this sample produce the same CDR3. The CDR3 protein is CASSPPSGSYNEQFF. Written as DNA, the CDR3 is TGTGCCAGCTCACCACCTAGCGGGAGTTACAATGAGCAGTTCTTC. The genes are TRBV18 and TRBJ2-1; 9 bases agree with TRBD2. The CDR3 length is 15 residues. V trimming: 0 bases; J trimming: 4 bases; junction bases outside the gene matches: 1. Germline V gene sequence: CDR1 KGHSH, CDR2 LQKENI.

As concerns this clone: Additional DNA sequences in this sample encode the identical CDR3. The J gene is TRBJ1-5, the V gene TRBV5-1; no clear D. Germline CDR1 and CDR2: SGHRS and YFSETQ. The V gene lost 0 bases and the J gene lost 5 bases, with 9 bases spanning the gap. The length of the CDR3 is 14 residues. The CDR3 DNA reads as TGCGCCAGCAGCTTGGTTGGCGGGGATCAGCCCCAGCATTTT. Translation: CASSLVGGDQPQHF.

The genes are TRBV2 and TRBJ2-1, with D perhaps matching TRBD2 (5 bases). Germline-derived CDR1 and CDR2 are SNHLY and FYNNEI. There are 15 residues in the CDR3. V was trimmed by 6 bases and J by 6 bases, leaving 18 bases between them. The CDR3, as DNA: TGTGCCAGCAGCCCGGACCCCCCCCGGGGCAATGAGCAGTTCTTC. This encodes CASSPDPPRGNEQFF.

The count of this clone is one. The chain uses TRBV7-8 and TRBJ2-5, with unresolved D. Germline CDR1 and CDR2: SGHVS and FQNEAQ. Trimming stripped 0 bases from V and 5 bases from J, with 10 bases between. CDR3 size: 14 residues. CDR3 DNA: TGTGCCAGCAGCTTAGCCGACCTGGGGGAGACCCAGTACTTC. The encoded protein is CASSLADLGETQYF.

The genes are TRBV7-9 and TRBJ2-3; 7 nucleotides align to TRBD2. This CDR3 comprises 17 residues. The V gene's germline CDR1 is SEHNR and CDR2 FQNEAQ (reference sequence). With V trimmed by 4 bases and J by 0 bases, 10 bases remained unmatched. The CDR3: CASSSTGREKSTDTQYF. The CDR3 coding sequence is TGTGCCAGCAGCTCGACCGGGCGGGAGAAGAGCACAGATACGCAGTATTTT.

The chain links TRBV7-3 to TRBJ2-3; D is unresolved. Per the germline V gene, CDR1 is SGHTA and CDR2 is FQGTGA. CDR3 length: 13 residues. The V end was cut by 0 bases, the J end by 5 bases, with 6 bases between. The CDR3 bases are TGTGCCAGCAGCTTAACCCGAATAGATACGCAGTATTTT. It specifies CASSLTRIDTQYF.

V gene TRBV7-6 combines with J gene TRBJ2-1; TRBD2 is a possible D gene (5 bases). Trimming cost V 5 bases and J 9 bases, with 14 bases left between them. This CDR3 contains 13 residues. From germline, CDR1 is SGHVS and CDR2 FNYEAQ. CDR3: CASSPAGGREQFF. The CDR3 coding sequence is TGTGCCAGCAGCCCTGCAGGAGGCCGTGAGCAGTTCTTC.

This clone was counted a few times. Different DNA sequences within this sample yield the same CDR3. The chain employs TRBV5-1 and TRBJ1-1, with D perhaps matching TRBD1 (6 bases). Germline assignment: CDR1 SGHRS and CDR2 YFSETQ. V dropped 0 bases and J dropped 0 bases, with 6 bases sitting between them. This CDR3 is 14 amino acids long. As DNA, the CDR3 is TGCGCCAGCAGCTTGGGGGGGCTGAACACTGAAGCTTTCTTT. Residues: CASSLGGLNTEAFF.

About this clone itself: Within the sample, other DNA sequences also encode this same CDR3. The chain carries TRBV9 and TRBJ2-1; 8 bases are shared with TRBD1. Losses at the gene ends were 4 bases for V and 1 base for J; bases not matched to a gene: 4. The CDR3 is 15 residues long. CDR1 and CDR2 from the germline V gene are SGDLS and YYNGEE. CDR3 sequence: CASSQRQGSYNEQFF. Here the CDR3 DNA reads TGTGCCAGCAGCCAACGACAGGGGTCCTACAATGAGCAGTTCTTC.

V and J are TRBV7-9 and TRBJ2-7; 7 nucleotides match TRBD1. Trimming removed 5 bases from V and 4 bases from J; junction bases left unmatched: 11. The V gene's germline CDR1 is SEHNR and CDR2 FQNEAQ (reference sequence). This CDR3 comprises 15 residues. The CDR3 loop reads CASSPEIGGGYEQYF. The CDR3, as DNA: TGTGCCAGCAGCCCCGAGATAGGGGGCGGTTACGAGCAGTACTTC.

The CDR3 DNA is TGTGCCTGGAGTGTAAAGGCGGGAGTGGAGACCCAGTACTTC. Translation: CAWSVKAGVETQYF. The rearrangement links TRBV30 to TRBJ2-5; 7 positions match TRBD2. The V and J ends lost 0 bases and 5 bases, in that order; junction bases with no gene match: 6. The CDR3 extends over 14 amino acids. The germline gives CDR1 GTSNPN, CDR2 SVGIG (reference sequence).

Turning to this clone: Other nucleotide sequences from this sample produce the same CDR3. The rearrangement uses TRBV5-1 and TRBJ2-5; TRBD2 aligns across 10 bases. The CDR3 is made up of 14 amino acids. V dropped 4 bases and J dropped 5; count of bases not matched to a gene: 5. Germline-derived CDR1 and CDR2 are SGHRS and YFSETQ. CDR3 nucleotide sequence: TGCGCCAGCAGCCCGGGACTAGCGCGGGAGACCCAGTACTTC. It yields the protein CASSPGLARETQYF.

The V gene is TRBV30, the J gene TRBJ2-5; TRBD2 matches at 7 bases. Germline values: CDR1 GTSNPN, CDR2 SVGIG (reference sequence). J was trimmed by 4 bases and V by 8 bases; bases with no gene match: 16. This CDR3 has 15 amino acids. CDR3 region: CAHTSEGRAVETQYF. The DNA of the CDR3 is TGTGCCCACACCTCGGAGGGGAGGGCCGTAGAGACCCAGTACTTC.

The chain is built from TRBV27 and TRBJ2-3; tentatively, D is TRBD2 (5 bases). The CDR3 runs to 13 residues. Looked up from germline, CDR1 is MNHEY and CDR2 is SMNVEV (reference sequence). V was trimmed by 6 bases and J by 6 bases, leaving 13 bases between them. CDR3 in DNA: TGTGCCAGCAGGGCACTAGGCAGGGATACGCAGTATTTT. Translation: CASRALGRDTQYF.

This chain links TRBV5-1 with TRBJ2-7; 8 bases fit TRBD1. The V segment lost 0 bases and the J segment 9 bases; nucleotides outside the gene matches: 8. In germline, CDR1 is SGHRS, CDR2 YFSETQ. The CDR3 totals 14 residues. The DNA for the CDR3 is TGCGCCAGCAGCTTGGGGGGACAGGCCGGTGGGCAGTACTTC. Translated, it gives CASSLGGQAGGQYF.

This chain uses TRBV2 with TRBJ1-1; 12 bases map to TRBD1. CDR3 length: 19 residues. Germline V gene lookup returns CDR1 SNHLY and CDR2 FYNNEI. V gave up 4 bases and J gave up 4 bases; unmatched junction bases: 16. CDR3 DNA: TGTGCCAGCAGTGGGAGTGAGTGGAGGGACAGGGGGCTGAGCACTGAAGCTTTCTTT. Translated: CASSGSEWRDRGLSTEAFF. Based on the CDR3 plus reference TRBV2 and TRBJ1-1, the full variable domain is EPEVTQTPSHQVTQMGQEVILRCVPISNHLYFYWYRQILGQKVEFLVSFYNNEISEKSEIFDDQFSVERPDGSNFTLKIRSTKLEDSAMYFCASSGSEWRDRGLSTEAFFGQGTRLTVV.

As regards this clone: The sample holds other DNA sequences that translate to the same CDR3. The chain links TRBV7-2 to TRBJ2-5; D gene uncertain. The germline V gene encodes CDR1 SGHTA and CDR2 FQGNSA. The CDR3 contains 15 residues. V was trimmed by 0 bases and J by 5 bases, leaving 13 bases between them. CDR3 nucleotide sequence: TGTGCCAGCAGCTTAGCAGCGACCCAAGGGGAGACCCAGTACTTC. This codes for CASSLAATQGETQYF. The variable domain in full, with the rest retrieved from reference TRBV7-2 and TRBJ2-5, is GAGVSQSPSNKVTEKGKDVELRCDPISGHTALYWYRQSLGQGLEFLIYFQGNSAPDKSGLPSDRFSAERTGGSVSTLTIQRTQQEDSAVYLCASSLAATQGETQYFGPGTRLLVL.

This clone has only one observation. The genes are TRBV28 and TRBJ2-5, with TRBD2 matching over 7 bases. Germline loops: CDR1 MDHEN, CDR2 SYDVKM. The CDR3 is made up of 13 amino acids. V was clipped by 8 bases and J by 2 bases; unmatched bases: 5. The CDR3 loop reads CASFGGVQETQYF. In nucleotides, the CDR3 is TGTGCCAGCTTTGGGGGGGTTCAAGAGACCCAGTACTTC.

The genes are TRBV6-1 and TRBJ2-3; 7 bases are shared with TRBD1. Germline V gene lookup returns CDR1 MNHNS and CDR2 SASEGT. This CDR3 is 14 amino acids long. The junction had 4 bases not matched to a gene; V was cut back by 7 bases and J by 0 bases. The CDR3 nucleotides are TGTGCCAGCATACAGGGGTATAGCACAGATACGCAGTATTTT. Its protein is CASIQGYSTDTQYF.

A few counts support this clone. This CDR3 is also generated by other DNA sequences in the sample. This sequence joins TRBV4-3 and TRBJ2-3, with 13 bases that match TRBD2. CDR3 size: 16 residues. J gave up 1 base and V 4 bases, and 2 bases lay outside the gene matches. Per germline, CDR1 LGHNA and CDR2 YSLEER. The chain's CDR3 is CASSRGLAGGTDTQYF. For the CDR3, the DNA is TGCGCCAGCAGCCGAGGACTAGCGGGAGGCACAGATACGCAGTATTTT.

The chain is built from TRBV28 and TRBJ1-2; 7 bases align to TRBD1. This CDR3 is built from 14 residues. Germline lookup yields CDR1 MDHEN and CDR2 SYDVKM. J was trimmed by 3 bases and V by 8 bases; bases with no gene match: 9. CDR3 protein: CASYRGQGYYGYTF. CDR3 coding DNA: TGTGCCAGCTACAGGGGCCAAGGGTACTATGGCTACACCTTC.

This clone is a singleton in its sample. The J gene is TRBJ2-1, the V gene TRBV4-1; D unresolved. Germline V gene sequence: CDR1 MGHRA, CDR2 YSYEKL. V was shortened by 6 bases and J by 5 bases, with 17 bases between the two germline ends. The CDR3 is 15 amino acids. The CDR3 loop reads CASRETRKTDNEQFF. The CDR3, as DNA: TGCGCCAGCAGGGAAACTCGGAAGACGGACAATGAGCAGTTCTTC.

This chain uses TRBV29-1 with TRBJ2-1; 8 bases map to TRBD2. Germline CDR1 is SQVTM and CDR2 is ANQGSEA. The CDR3 has 14 residues. V lost 5 bases to trimming and J lost 0 bases; unmatched junction nucleotides: 3. Here the CDR3 reads CSVQLADSYNEQFF. The CDR3 DNA reads as TGCAGCGTTCAACTAGCGGACTCCTACAATGAGCAGTTCTTC.